The entry below gives a single T cell receptor beta chain sequence along with its context. The data were taken from a study of blood T cell repertoires in COVID-19. Study summary: Specimens from acute and convalescent COVID-19 originated in the United States, Italy and Spain. T cells, B-cell-depleted T cells, or PBMCs supplied cDNA or gDNA.

Study processing details: Researchers report that nucleated cell counts were estimated from reference gene primer amplification. The repertoire was sequenced with immunoSEQ multiplex PCR; TCRdb's copy has only in-frame clones and lacks some. D and trimming were read from the DNA, whereas the V and J calls and clone size are those reported in that table. The data contain some 50,000 clones, more than 75% of them singletons. Germline CDR1 LNHDA, CDR2 SQIVND (reference sequence). Trimming took 7 bases from V and 0 from J, leaving 13 bases between them. This CDR3 spans 15 amino acids. The TCR originated in a woman in her sixties or seventies with acute or convalescent COVID-19. Sequencing used peripheral blood. The chain combines TRBV19 with TRBJ1-5, with D maybe TRBD1 (6 bases). The CDR3 here is CASTRGGGSNQPQHF. CDR3 coding DNA: TGTGCCAGTACCCGAGGGGGTGGTAGCAATCAGCCCCAGCATTTT.